This T cell receptor beta chain is from a study of identical twins. Overall study results and limits: Insertions were fewer in abundant cord blood beta clonotypes, whereas memory repertoires showed none of this pattern. Out-of-frame alpha sequences common to twins exhibited an excess of low generation probability. The models gave estimates that fell short of the out-of-frame TCR alpha sharing seen in monozygotic twins. In drawing conclusions, the study used cross-sectional statistical analysis and did not follow the same donors.

A single record per CDR3 protein comes from TCRdb applying MiXCR to the 5' RACE reads. The table shows more than 1.5 million distinct CDR3 sequences, with roughly 35% occurring only once. V shed 5 bases and J shed 5 bases, with 15 bases lying between them. Germline assignment: CDR1 PRHDT and CDR2 FYEKMQ (reference sequence). The CDR3 is 14 residues long. A remark on this clonotype: Its antigen is still unknown.

The chain combines TRBV13 with TRBJ1-2; D uncertain. The source material was cord blood. The sequence came from a newborn girl in good health. CDR3 DNA sequence: TGTGCCAGCAGCGGTTTGGAAGGGAGATATGGCTACACCTTC. It specifies CASSGLEGRYGYTF.